This TCR beta chain is drawn from a study of a mutant IDH1 vaccine in newly diagnosed glioma. Turning to the study itself: Patients began vaccination 4-6 weeks after radiotherapy alone, or with temozolomide cycles. The treated group averaged approximately 42 years old and was around 62% male, about 38% female. Earlier care involved radiotherapy, temozolomide, or both, and the majority received both. The study's findings and limits: With respect to changes in top peripheral T cell clonotypes, pseudoprogression seemed unrelated.

TCRdb's table, derived via immunoSEQ multiplex PCR, lists solely in-frame clones and lacks some. The sample has around 44,000 clones; 79% are singletons. On this clone itself: The antigen remains undetermined.

Noted time point: week 35, safety follow-up. Every vaccination contained 300 ug of the mutant IDH1 20-mer peptide and was paired with topical imiquimod. The CDR3 totals 16 residues. The trim removed 5 bases at V and 4 bases at J, leaving 11 bases unmatched. Per germline, CDR1 SQVTM and CDR2 ANQGSEA. The sequence was obtained from a man aged 40-55 years with glioma. The chain links TRBV29-1 to TRBJ1-3; 10 bases line up with TRBD1. The starting material was PBMCs, obtained from a glioma patient whose treatment included an IDH1 peptide vaccine. CDR3 amino acids: CSVYTGTGVRGNTIYF. The DNA of the CDR3 is TGCAGCGTTTACACCGGGACAGGGGTCCGGGGAAACACCATATATTTT.